This T cell receptor (beta chain) was profiled in a study of T-cell reconstitution after alpha-beta-depleted transplantation in children. The germline V gene has CDR1 DFQATT and CDR2 SNEGSKA (reference sequence). The CDR3 spans 13 residues. V was trimmed by 5 bases and J by 1 base, leaving 9 bases between them. Unique molecular identifiers were incorporated during preparation of the TCRbeta library. TCRdb passed the PCR reads through MiXCR, listing each CDR3 protein once. Of around 600,000 distinct CDR3 sequences listed, about 23% are singletons. Study findings and constraints: Two months or so post-transplant, alpha-beta T cells reportedly derived from several hundred expanded graft clones.

This clonotype appeared a few times. Its antigen is not identified. The chain recombines TRBV20-1 with TRBJ1-3; D call uncertain. The source is a boy younger than two who had a stem cell transplant for acute myeloid leukemia, so the T cells may come from the graft donor. The sample consisted of PBMCs, mostly from graft donor cells, taken 360 days after TCRalphabeta/CD19-depleted stem cell transplant. CDR3 sequence reads: CSAGGVSGNTIYF. The DNA of the CDR3 is TGCAGTGCTGGCGGGGTTTCTGGAAACACCATATATTTT.